A single T cell receptor (beta chain) is shown here with its context. What it binds is not known. Random hexamers served to reverse transcribe roughly 0.5 to 1 ug RNA. TCRdb reprocessed the immunoSEQ multiplex PCR reads with MiXCR, giving one entry per CDR3 protein. The table lists 75,000 to 95,000 distinct CDR3 sequences, 90% to 97% of them singletons, with 0.62% in the top ten. CDR3 length equals 15 residues. The V gene's germline CDR1 is MGHRA and CDR2 YSYEKL. V lost 4 bases to trimming and J lost 7 bases; unmatched junction nucleotides: 7. This sample stems from a study of CD8 T cells in Susac syndrome. Study-wide results and limits: The study's TCR sequencing and HLA analysis covered a relatively small number of individuals, and the study acknowledged this.

Sequencing input: CD8+ T cells from PBMCs. This sequence originates from a human donor with Susac syndrome. The chain uses TRBV4-1 and TRBJ1-6, with 7 positions matching TRBD1. The CDR3 bases are TGCGCCAGCAGCCTGCCGGGACAGAACAATTCACCCCTCCACTTT. It yields the protein CASSLPGQNNSPLHF.